The rows below give T cell receptor beta chains drawn from one sample of a study of response to subunit inactivated influenza vaccine. In TCRdb, the RT-PCR reads were re-called with MiXCR into one record per CDR3 protein. The sample has roughly 620,000 distinct CDR3 sequences, about 11% seen once. This sample was shared with a second study, whose subject was T cells expressing NK-cell markers.

This specimen consisted of PBMCs from blood, obtained on the day of vaccination. These receptors all stem from a man aged 45 to 65 who received an inactivated influenza vaccine. Both conserved end residues are part of each CDR3. D genes are given only for firm matches. Clone size is shown for a subset of rows, as once, few, many or a class of expanded clone.

>TRBV20-1|-|TRBJ1-5|-
TGCAGTGCTAGAGATTATTCAGGGGTGCAGCCCCAGCATTTT
CSARDYSGVQPQHF
>TRBV12-3/TRBV12-4|TRBD1|TRBJ1-2|-
TGTGCCAGCAGTTTGGAACAGGGGCCTTGGAGTGGCTACACCTTC
CASSLEQGPWSGYTF
>TRBV19|-|TRBJ2-3|-
TGTGCCACCTCCCCCGTGAGCACAGATACGCAGTATTTT
CATSPVSTDTQYF
>TRBV12-3/TRBV12-4|-|TRBJ1-5|-
TGTGCCAGCAGTTTGGAGGCAGGGTATCAGCCCCAGCATTTT
CASSLEAGYQPQHF
>TRBV7-8|TRBD1|TRBJ2-3|few
TGTGCCAGCAGCTACTCGGACAGGGGAGGTTCAGATACGCAGTATTTT
CASSYSDRGGSDTQYF
>TRBV3-1|-|TRBJ2-2|many
TGTGCCAGCAGCCAAACACTAGGGGAGCTGTTTTTT
CASSQTLGELFF
>TRBV9|-|TRBJ2-1|few
TGTGCCAGCAGCGTAAGCGGGCAATCATACAATGAGCAGTTCTTC
CASSVSGQSYNEQFF
>TRBV11-2|TRBD2|TRBJ2-7|-
TGTGCCAGCAGCTTAACAGGGACTAGCGGGGGGAAATACGAGCAGTACTTC
CASSLTGTSGGKYEQYF
>TRBV7-6|-|TRBJ2-5|few
TGTGCCAGCAGCTCGCACGGACTAAACCAAGAGACCCAGTACTTC
CASSSHGLNQETQYF
>TRBV12-3/TRBV12-4|-|TRBJ2-1|-
TGTGCCAGCAGCCAGGACAGAACCCCCAATGAGCAGTTCTTC
CASSQDRTPNEQFF
>TRBV29-1|-|TRBJ1-2|-
TGCAGCGTTGTGGTAGCTAACTATGGCTACACCTTC
CSVVVANYGYTF
>TRBV6-2/TRBV6-3|TRBD2|TRBJ2-1|few
TGTGCCAGCAGTTACTCCAGGACGGGAGGCGATGAGCAGTTCTTC
CASSYSRTGGDEQFF
>TRBV28|TRBD1|TRBJ2-2|-
TGTGCCAGCTACGGGACAGGGTCCGGCGGGGAGCTGTTTTTT
CASYGTGSGGELFF
>TRBV7-9|-|TRBJ2-3|-
TGTGCCAGCAGCAAGGCGACTAGCAGGGGCCTGGGTACGCAGTATTTT
CASSKATSRGLGTQYF
>TRBV7-9|-|TRBJ2-3|many
TGTGCCAGCAGACTACGGACGGACCCAGATACGCAGTATTTT
CASRLRTDPDTQYF
>TRBV7-2|-|TRBJ1-6|few
TGTGCCAGCACCTCAAACTGGCGGACCCTCCACTTT
CASTSNWRTLHF
>TRBV7-2|-|TRBJ2-3|few
TGTGCCAGCAGCCGGGCCAGTAGCACAGATACGCAGTATTTT
CASSRASSTDTQYF
>TRBV20-1|TRBD1|TRBJ1-1|-
TGCAGTGCTACTGGGACAGGAAACACTGAAGCTTTCTTT
CSATGTGNTEAFF
>TRBV20-1|-|TRBJ2-5|many
TGCAGTGCTAGAGAATTGGGGCTGAGGGAGACCCAGTACTTC
CSARELGLRETQYF
>TRBV3-1|TRBD2|TRBJ2-7|few
TGTGCCAGCAGCCAAGGCGGGAGGGCATTCTACGAGCAGTACTTC
CASSQGGRAFYEQYF
>TRBV12-3/TRBV12-4|TRBD2|TRBJ2-3|few
TGTGCCAGCAGTTTCAGCTATGAGCGGGGGAAGTCAGATACGCAGTATTTT
CASSFSYERGKSDTQYF
>TRBV27|-|TRBJ2-1|few
TGTGCCAGCAGTTTATTACAGGGTGGCAATGAGCAGTTCTTC
CASSLLQGGNEQFF
>TRBV2|-|TRBJ2-3|-
TGTGCCAGCAGTGCTCCGATTACGCAGTATTTT
CASSAPITQYF
>TRBV7-3|-|TRBJ2-3|few
TGTGCCAGCAGCAGGGGCCTTGAGGGAGCCACAGATACGCAGTATTTT
CASSRGLEGATDTQYF
>TRBV3-1|TRBD1|TRBJ1-2|-
TGTGCCAGCAGCCACCCTAACAGGGGAGACTATGGCTACACCTTC
CASSHPNRGDYGYTF
>TRBV18|-|TRBJ2-1|few
TGTGCCAGCTCACCACCACGGGGGGCGACAGGGTCCATACCAATGGGGCAGTTCTTC
CASSPPRGATGSIPMGQFF
>TRBV19|TRBD2|TRBJ2-7|few
TGTGCCACCGGGACTAGCGGGCTGACCTACGAGCAGTACTTC
CATGTSGLTYEQYF
>TRBV7-9|-|TRBJ1-1|many
TGTGTCATCCCGGGACCCAGGGGCACTGAAGCTTTCTTT
CVIPGPRGTEAFF
>TRBV5-1|TRBD2|TRBJ2-3|-
TGCGCCAGCAGCCCACGGACTAGCGGGAGCGGTGGAAGAGATACGCAGTATTTT
CASSPRTSGSGGRDTQYF
>TRBV18|-|TRBJ2-2|many
TGTGCCAGCTCACGGGGACACCTGAACACCGGGGAGCTGTTTTTT
CASSRGHLNTGELFF
>TRBV3-1|TRBD2|TRBJ2-1|-
TGTGCCAGCAGCCAAGAGGCGCTAGCGGGGTTTGGTAATGAGCAGTTCTTC
CASSQEALAGFGNEQFF
>TRBV20-1|TRBD1|TRBJ2-7|many
TGCAGTGCTGGTCAGGGGGCCCACTACGAGCAGTACTTC
CSAGQGAHYEQYF
>TRBV20-1|-|TRBJ2-2|few
TGCAGTGCTAGAGACGGGGGTGTCACCGGGGAGCTGTTTTTT
CSARDGGVTGELFF
>TRBV19|-|TRBJ2-1|few
TGTGCCAGTAGTAAGGAGCTGGCCAGCTACAATGAGCAGTTCTTC
CASSKELASYNEQFF
>TRBV29-1|-|TRBJ1-3|-
TGCAGCGTTGAAGTCAGGACAAACACCATATATTTT
CSVEVRTNTIYF
>TRBV19|-|TRBJ2-3|-
TGTGCCAGTAGTGCACAGGGTATTACAGATACGCAGTATTTT
CASSAQGITDTQYF
>TRBV10-2|-|TRBJ1-3|-
TGCGCCAGCAGTGAAGGGGGACGTCTTGGAAACACCATATATTTT
CASSEGGRLGNTIYF
>TRBV6-6|-|TRBJ1-5|once
TGTGCCAGCAGAGTAGGAGATCAGCCCCAGCATTTT
CASRVGDQPQHF
>TRBV18|TRBD1|TRBJ2-5|-
TGTGCCAGCTCACGAGGACAGGGGGCATCTTTTGAGACCCAGTACTTC
CASSRGQGASFETQYF
>TRBV12-3/TRBV12-4|TRBD2|TRBJ2-3|many
TGTGCCAGCGGTAGCGGGAGGGCCCCGTCGGCAGATACGCAGTATTTT
CASGSGRAPSADTQYF
>TRBV5-1|-|TRBJ2-1|-
TGCGCCAGCAGGCCAATCCGGTCGATCCCTCTGTTCTTC
CASRPIRSIPLFF
>TRBV12-3/TRBV12-4|-|TRBJ2-1|-
TGTGCCAGCAGCCGAGGACCCCCCTACAATGAGCAGTTCTTC
CASSRGPPYNEQFF